The 15 T cell receptor beta chains below come from one sample, sequenced in a study of blood T cells in healthy people across ages. PCR was performed a second time for about 7 to 12 cycles using a sample-barcoded 5' primer and a J-beta primer mix. TCRdb redid the calling of the 5' RACE reads with MiXCR, one entry per CDR3 protein. Of hundreds of thousands of distinct CDR3 sequences listed, approximately 55% are singletons. The sample consisted of blood. These receptors were obtained from an older man in good health.

The J gene is TRBJ2-7, the V gene TRBV3-1; D might be TRBD2 (5 bases). With 3 bases removed from V and 0 bases from J, the gap between germline ends came to 18 bases. CDR3 size: 17 residues. CDR1 LGHDT and CDR2 YNNKEL come from the germline V gene (reference sequence). CDR3 residues: CASSHYPSQATSYEQYF. The CDR3 coding sequence is TGTGCCAGCAGCCATTACCCTAGCCAGGCCACCTCCTACGAGCAGTACTTC.

The chain has TRBV20-1 and TRBJ2-5, with 7 bases fitting TRBD1. This CDR3 has 14 amino acids. Germline loops: CDR1 DFQATT, CDR2 SNEGSKA (reference sequence). Losses at the gene ends were 1 base for V and 3 bases for J; bases not matched to a gene: 5. DNA for the CDR3: TGCAGTGCTAGAGCAGGGGGATCGGAAGAGACCCAGTACTTC. Protein product: CSARAGGSEETQYF.

This clonotype appeared a few times. V is TRBV6-1 and J is TRBJ1-1; D may be TRBD1 (6 bases). V lost 6 bases, J lost 1 base, and 12 bases lay in between. The CDR3 extends over 14 amino acids. The germline gives CDR1 MNHNS, CDR2 SASEGT. The DNA of the CDR3 is TGTGCCAGCAGCTATACAGGGAGGAACACTGAAGCTTTCTTT. Amino acids: CASSYTGRNTEAFF.

This clonotype was seen a handful of times. V gene TRBV4-1 combines with J gene TRBJ2-7, with unresolved D. From germline, CDR1 is MGHRA and CDR2 YSYEKL. The CDR3 consists of 13 residues. Trimming took 1 base from V and 5 from J, leaving 9 bases between them. The DNA of the CDR3 is TGCGCCAGCAGCCAAGCTTACTGGAACGAGCAGTACTTC. Its protein is CASSQAYWNEQYF.

The chain couples TRBV6-5 to TRBJ2-1; the D gene is possibly TRBD2 (5 bases). The assigned J gene may be wrong: the sequence end matches TRBJ2-7 better. The CDR3 has 16 amino acids. CDR1 and CDR2 from the germline V gene are MNHEY and SVGAGI. This CDR3 is CASSYSSGSGYNEQYF. The CDR3 bases are TGTGCCAGCAGTTACTCGTCGGGGAGTGGCTACAATGAGCAGTACTTC.

CDR3 sequence reads: CASSYSIRGLAGTEQFF. In DNA form, the CDR3 reads TGTGCCAGCAGTTACTCGATTAGAGGACTAGCGGGAACTGAGCAGTTCTTC. V usage is TRBV6-2 or TRBV6-3 and J usage is TRBJ2-1; 12 positions agree with TRBD2. Trimming cost V 0 bases and J 9 bases; bases outside gene matches: 9. CDR1 is MNHEY, CDR2 SVGEGT, per germline. The CDR3 sequence is 17 residues long.

V and J are TRBV5-1 and TRBJ2-1; TRBD2 matches 13 bases. V lost 4 bases and J lost 5; bases outside the gene matches: 9. From germline, CDR1 is SGHRS and CDR2 YFSETQ. The CDR3 is 17 residues long. CDR3 sequence (DNA): TGCGCCAGCAGCCCGGGACTAGCGGGAATCATCCACAATGAGCAGTTCTTC. Its translation is CASSPGLAGIIHNEQFF.

The chain combines TRBV3-1 with TRBJ2-1; 8 bases agree with TRBD2. V gave up 3 bases and J gave up 2 bases; unmatched junction bases: 9. From germline, CDR1 is LGHDT and CDR2 YNNKEL (reference sequence). The CDR3 contains 17 residues. The DNA of the CDR3 is TGTGCCAGCAGCCAGCCCTGGGGTAGCGGGACCTACAATGAGCAGTTCTTC. This translates into CASSQPWGSGTYNEQFF.

The V and J genes are TRBV29-1 and TRBJ1-1; possibly TRBD1 for D (5 bases). Looked up from germline, CDR1 is SQVTM and CDR2 is ANQGSEA. V dropped 5 bases and J dropped 2 bases, with 9 bases sitting between them. CDR3 length equals 12 residues. DNA of the CDR3: TGCAGCGTTTCCAGGGTTAACACTGAAGCTTTCTTT. This gives the protein CSVSRVNTEAFF.

The sample holds a few counts of this clonotype. The chain has TRBV6-6 and TRBJ2-7; 8 bases are shared with TRBD2. Unmatched junction bases numbered 5, after V lost 3 bases and J lost 4 bases. Germline V gives CDR1 MNHNY, CDR2 SVGAGI (reference sequence). This CDR3 is 14 amino acids long. The chain's CDR3 is CASSYLAGAYEQYF. The CDR3 DNA follows: TGTGCCAGCAGTTATCTAGCGGGCGCTTACGAGCAGTACTTC.

The chain joins TRBV20-1 to TRBJ2-7, with TRBD2 matching over 9 bases. The CDR3 contains 13 residues. Germline values: CDR1 DFQATT, CDR2 SNEGSKA (reference sequence). The V gene end was trimmed by 4 bases and the J gene end by 3 bases; junction bases not matched to a gene: 4. This CDR3 is CSATLAGRYEQYF. The CDR3 DNA follows: TGCAGTGCTACCCTAGCGGGACGCTACGAGCAGTACTTC.

In this sample, this clonotype turned up a few times. The rearrangement uses TRBV25-1 and TRBJ1-2; maybe TRBD1 (6 bases). Germline CDR1 and CDR2: MGHDK and SYGVNS. Trimming cost V 5 bases and J 8 bases, with 15 bases left between them. The length of the CDR3 is 13 residues. The CDR3 nucleotides are TGTGCCAGCAGTCAGAGGGGGAGCAGCGGCTACACCTTC. As protein: CASSQRGSSGYTF.

V and J are TRBV13 and TRBJ1-2; D is possibly TRBD1 (5 bases). CDR3 length: 12 amino acids. CDR1 is PRHDT and CDR2 is FYEKMQ in the germline V gene (reference sequence). Trimming left V 11 bases short and J 4 bases short, with 14 bases between. The CDR3 bases are TGTGCCTCCGGGGAGGGGACCTATGGCTACACCTTC. Amino acids: CASGEGTYGYTF.

This chain links TRBV20-1 with TRBJ2-4; 11 nucleotides agree with TRBD2. The J call is uncertain, as TRBJ2-7 better fits the DNA end. The length of the CDR3 is 14 residues. CDR1 is DFQATT, CDR2 SNEGSKA, per germline (reference sequence). Here the CDR3 reads CSAYPGTSGYEQYF. The CDR3 DNA follows: TGCAGTGCCTATCCTGGGACTAGCGGATACGAGCAGTACTTC.

This clonotype turned up a few times. The chain couples TRBV29-1 to TRBJ2-7, with D maybe TRBD1 (6 bases). V dropped 0 bases and J dropped 2 bases, with 11 bases sitting between them. The CDR3 sequence is 14 residues long. CDR1 is SQVTM and CDR2 is ANQGSEA in the germline V gene. In nucleotides, the CDR3 is TGCAGCGTTGAAGAGTGGCAGGGGACCTACGAGCAGTACTTC. It translates to CSVEEWQGTYEQYF.